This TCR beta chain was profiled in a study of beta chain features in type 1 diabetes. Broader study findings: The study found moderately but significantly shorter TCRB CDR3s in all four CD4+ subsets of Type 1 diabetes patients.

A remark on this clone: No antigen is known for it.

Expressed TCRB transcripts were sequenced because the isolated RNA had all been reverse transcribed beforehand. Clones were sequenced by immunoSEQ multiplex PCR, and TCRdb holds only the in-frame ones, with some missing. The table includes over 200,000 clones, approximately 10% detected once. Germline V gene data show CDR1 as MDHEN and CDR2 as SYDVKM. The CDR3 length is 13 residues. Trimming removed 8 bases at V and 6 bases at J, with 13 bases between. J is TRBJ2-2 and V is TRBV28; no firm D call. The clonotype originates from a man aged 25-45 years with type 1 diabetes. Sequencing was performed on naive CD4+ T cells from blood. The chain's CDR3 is CASRSLGSGELFF. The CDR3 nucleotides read TGTGCCAGCCGCTCCCTAGGATCCGGGGAGCTGTTTTTT.